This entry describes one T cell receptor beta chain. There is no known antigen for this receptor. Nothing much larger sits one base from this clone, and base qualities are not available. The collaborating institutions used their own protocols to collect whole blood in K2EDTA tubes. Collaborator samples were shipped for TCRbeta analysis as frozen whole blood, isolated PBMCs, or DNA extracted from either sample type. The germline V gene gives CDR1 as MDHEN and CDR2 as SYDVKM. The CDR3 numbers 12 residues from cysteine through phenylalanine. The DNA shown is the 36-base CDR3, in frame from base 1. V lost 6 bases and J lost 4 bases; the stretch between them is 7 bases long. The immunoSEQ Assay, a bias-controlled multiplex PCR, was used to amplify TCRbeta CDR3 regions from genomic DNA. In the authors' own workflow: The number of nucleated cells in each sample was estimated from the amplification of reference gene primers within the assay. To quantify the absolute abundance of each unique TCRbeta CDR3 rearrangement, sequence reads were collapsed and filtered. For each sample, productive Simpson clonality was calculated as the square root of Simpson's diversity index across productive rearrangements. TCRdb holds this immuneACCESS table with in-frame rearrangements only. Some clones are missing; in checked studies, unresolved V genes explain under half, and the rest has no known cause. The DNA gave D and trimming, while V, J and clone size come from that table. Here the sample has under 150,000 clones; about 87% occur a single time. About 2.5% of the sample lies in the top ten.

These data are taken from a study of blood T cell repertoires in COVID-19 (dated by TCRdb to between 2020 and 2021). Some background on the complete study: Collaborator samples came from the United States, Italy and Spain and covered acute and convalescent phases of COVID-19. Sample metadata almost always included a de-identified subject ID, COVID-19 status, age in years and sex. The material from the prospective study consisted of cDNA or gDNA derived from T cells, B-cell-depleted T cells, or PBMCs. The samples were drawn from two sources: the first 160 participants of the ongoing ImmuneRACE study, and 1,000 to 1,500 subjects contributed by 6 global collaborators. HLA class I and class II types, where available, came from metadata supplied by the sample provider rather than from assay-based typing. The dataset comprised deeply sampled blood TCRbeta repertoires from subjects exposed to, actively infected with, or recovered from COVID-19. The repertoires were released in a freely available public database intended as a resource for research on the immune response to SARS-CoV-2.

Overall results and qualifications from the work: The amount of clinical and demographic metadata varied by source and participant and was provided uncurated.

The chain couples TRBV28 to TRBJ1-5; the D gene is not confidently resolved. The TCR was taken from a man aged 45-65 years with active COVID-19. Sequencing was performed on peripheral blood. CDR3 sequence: CASRRQNQPQHF. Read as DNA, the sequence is TGTGCCAGCAGGCGTCAAAATCAGCCCCAGCATTTT.